These T cell receptor beta chains were read from a single sample in a study of post-analysis software for immune sequencing data. TCRdb reprocessed the PCR reads with MiXCR, giving one entry per CDR3 protein. The sample consists of approximately 630,000 distinct CDR3 sequences, more than 50% of them appearing once. Input material: blood. The receptor set was obtained from a girl aged 2-10 years with multiple sclerosis. The CDR3 runs from the conserved cysteine through the conserved F or W. A D gene is named only where the DNA matches it firmly. Not all rows give a size; the values are once, few, many and, for expanded clones, a class.

15	TRBJ2-3	TRBV20-1	-	-	TGCAGTGCTAGAGACTCTAGCCGAAACACAGATACGCAGTATTTT	CSARDSSRNTDTQYF
14	TRBJ2-1	TRBV29-1	-	TRBD1	TGCAGCGCCCAACAGGGGAGAGGTTACAATGAGCAGTTCTTC	CSAQQGRGYNEQFF
14	TRBJ2-6	TRBV10-3	-	-	TGTGCCATCTTCCCCGGCTCTGGGGCCAACGTCCTGACTTTC	CAIFPGSGANVLTF
14	TRBJ2-1	TRBV7-2	few	-	TGTGCCAGCAGCTTAGGTTCTGGGAGGAATGAGCAGTTCTTC	CASSLGSGRNEQFF
16	TRBJ1-2	TRBV6-1	-	TRBD1	TGTGCCAGCAGTGAACCCGGGACAGGGATTTCTTATGGCTACACCTTC	CASSEPGTGISYGYTF
15	TRBJ2-3	TRBV20-1	-	TRBD2	TGCAGTGCTAGAGGGGTAGCGGGGAGGACAGATACGCAGTATTTT	CSARGVAGRTDTQYF
15	TRBJ2-3	TRBV5-1	-	TRBD2	TGCGCCAGCAGCTTGGGTAGCGGGATGGAAGATACGCAGTATTTT	CASSLGSGMEDTQYF
14	TRBJ2-1	TRBV19	-	TRBD1	TGTGCCAGTAGTGTCAAACAGGGGGGCAATGAGCAGTTCTTC	CASSVKQGGNEQFF
14	TRBJ2-4	TRBV2	-	-	TGTGCCAGCGAAGATAGTCTAGCCAAAAACATTCAGTACTTC	CASEDSLAKNIQYF
17	TRBJ2-1	TRBV9	-	-	TGTGCCAGCAGCGTAGTAGGAAAGGCGGGGCCTTACAATGAGCAGTTCTTC	CASSVVGKAGPYNEQFF
14	TRBJ2-3	TRBV11-2	-	-	TGTGCCAGCAGCCTCAGACTAGTTAGCGATACGCAGTATTTT	CASSLRLVSDTQYF
12	TRBJ2-1	TRBV20-1	few	-	TGCAGTGCTAGCGGGGACTACAATGAGCAGTTCTTC	CSASGDYNEQFF
15	TRBJ2-3	TRBV5-5	-	-	TGTGCCAGCAGCATGGGACGGCACCACACAGATACGCAGTATTTT	CASSMGRHHTDTQYF
15	TRBJ2-5	TRBV6-6	-	-	TGTGCCAGCAGTCGAGTGGACAGCCCCCAAGAGACCCAGTACTTC	CASSRVDSPQETQYF
15	TRBJ2-3	TRBV6-2/TRBV6-3	few	TRBD2	TGTGCCAGCAGTTTAGCGGGGAAGAGCGCAGATACGCAGTATTTT	CASSLAGKSADTQYF
15	TRBJ1-1	TRBV5-1	-	-	TGCGCCAGCAGCTTGGGGGTCGCCGGGAACACTGAAGCTTTCTTT	CASSLGVAGNTEAFF
16	TRBJ2-3	TRBV27	-	-	TGTGCCAGCAGTTTATTCACATCGACAGCGTCGGATACGCAGTATTTT	CASSLFTSTASDTQYF
15	TRBJ2-1	TRBV6-4	-	-	TGTGCCAGCAGTCCGGACTCTAGCTCCTACAATGAGCAGTTCTTC	CASSPDSSSYNEQFF
15	TRBJ2-1	TRBV7-3	-	TRBD2	TGTGCCAGCAGTCCATCTAGCGGGAGTATCGTTGAGCAGTTCTTC	CASSPSSGSIVEQFF
13	TRBJ2-1	TRBV5-1	many	-	TGTGCCAGCAGCTTAGGTACCTACAATGAGCAGTTCTTC	CASSLGTYNEQFF
12	TRBJ2-7	TRBV2	-	-	TGTGCCAGCAAAGGGGAGACCTACGAGCAGTACTTC	CASKGETYEQYF
12	TRBJ2-7	TRBV6-2/TRBV6-3	-	-	TGTGCCAGCAGTTACATATTCTACGAGCAGTACTTC	CASSYIFYEQYF
13	TRBJ1-2	TRBV6-5	-	-	TGTGCCAGCACCCCCGGGAGGCGAAATGGCTACACCTTC	CASTPGRRNGYTF
14	TRBJ1-1	TRBV10-3	-	-	TGTGCCATCGGCGAGGGGAGTGTGCACACTGAAGCTTTCTTT	CAIGEGSVHTEAFF
12	TRBJ2-1	TRBV4-2	few	TRBD2	TGTGCCAGCAGCCAACGGGGGGAAGAGCAGTTCTTC	CASSQRGEEQFF
20	TRBJ2-5	TRBV6-1	-	TRBD1	TGTGCCAGCAGTGAGAGAGGACAGGGGGCCCCTTTGGACCAGTTGGAGACCCAGTACTTC	CASSERGQGAPLDQLETQYF
14	TRBJ1-2	TRBV5-5	-	TRBD1	TGTGCCAGCGGGGACGAGGGGGCGCTCTATGGCTACACCTTC	CASGDEGALYGYTF
15	TRBJ2-3	TRBV9	-	-	TGTGCCAGCAGAGCAGGACTGGGGGACACAGATACGCAGTATTTT	CASRAGLGDTDTQYF
14	TRBJ2-7	TRBV12-3/TRBV12-4	few	TRBD2	TGTGCCAGCACCATCGGACTAGCGGGAGGCGAGCAGTACTTC	CASTIGLAGGEQYF
20	TRBJ2-6	TRBV3-1	few	-	TGTGCCAGCAGCCAAGATCTGAGGGGACGCCTTGAGTTTGGGGCCAACGTCCTGACTTTC	CASSQDLRGRLEFGANVLTF
15	TRBJ2-3	TRBV10-3	few	TRBD2	TGTGCCATCAGTCGACTAGCAGATAGCACAGATACGCAGTATTTT	CAISRLADSTDTQYF
13	TRBJ1-2	TRBV12-3/TRBV12-4	few	-	TGTGCCAGCAGCCCCACCGGAGACTATGGCTACACCTTC	CASSPTGDYGYTF
19	TRBJ1-1	TRBV12-3/TRBV12-4	-	-	TGTGCCAGCACCCGGCACATTGGGGGTCTCGGGGTTTTAAACACTGAAGCTTTCTTT	CASTRHIGGLGVLNTEAFF
15	TRBJ2-7	TRBV21-1	-	-	TGTGCCAGCAGTCCCACGTCACAGGGGCCCTACGAGCAGTACTTC	CASSPTSQGPYEQYF
13	TRBJ1-1	TRBV5-1	-	-	TGCGCCAGCAGCTTGGCCAGTTACACTGAAGCTTTCTTT	CASSLASYTEAFF
14	TRBJ2-1	TRBV6-5	-	-	TGTGCCACAGCAGGGGATCCCTCCTACAATGAGCAGTTCTTC	CATAGDPSYNEQFF
14	TRBJ1-1	TRBV11-1	-	-	TGTGCCAGCAGCTTCGGCCCTCCGATGGCTGAAGCTTTCTTT	CASSFGPPMAEAFF